The next 19 T cell receptor beta chains were all read from a single sample in a study of regulatory T cells in long-lasting Graves disease. Libraries of TCR beta came from iRepertoire HTBI primers plus Arm-PCR of CDR3 regions. TCRdb re-called the multiplex PCR reads through MiXCR, storing one row per CDR3 protein. The sample includes about 430,000 distinct CDR3 sequences, over 14% seen only once; the top ten take under 9%. Time point reported: newly diagnosed GD, antithyroid drugs for less than 3 months. Extracted RNA from PBMCs served as the source of the TCR library. The same sample was also used in a study of T cells in Graves' hyperthyroidism and ophthalmopathy.

Specimen: peripheral blood mononuclear cells (PBMCs), collected at new diagnosis, from a patient treated with antithyroid drugs. All receptors derive from a woman in her thirties or forties with Graves disease.

Concerning this clonotype: It is likely a read error, because the conserved phenylalanine at the end of the CDR3 is missing. The chain joins TRBV5-1 to TRBJ1-2; 8 bases align to TRBD1. This CDR3 has 15 residues. Germline V gene data show CDR1 as SGHRS and CDR2 as YFSETQ. The ends lost 1 base at V and 9 bases at J; junction bases unmatched: 11. The CDR3 reads CASSLRDRYLWCYTI. CDR3 coding DNA: TGCGCCAGCAGCTTGAGGGACAGGTATCTATGGTGCTACACCATC.

The rearrangement joins TRBV13 to TRBJ1-2, with a weak D call TRBD1 (6 bases). V dropped 5 bases and J dropped 5 bases, with 15 bases sitting between them. The CDR3 length is 14 residues. Germline-derived CDR1 and CDR2 are PRHDT and FYEKMQ (reference sequence). CDR3 amino acids: CASSLQRGGYGYTF. CDR3 DNA: TGTGCCAGCAGCCTACAGCGAGGGGGGTATGGCTACACCTTC.

This clonotype showed up many times. The chain employs TRBV11-2 and TRBJ2-3; 12 bases map to TRBD2. CDR3 size: 16 residues. Germline trimming cut 5 bases from V and 5 bases from J; bases unmatched to any gene: 8. Per germline, CDR1 SGHAT and CDR2 FQNNGV. CDR3 amino acids: CASSPSGRAGGDTQYF. CDR3 sequence (DNA): TGTGCCAGCAGCCCTAGCGGGAGGGCCGGGGGAGATACGCAGTATTTT.

This chain uses TRBV20-1 with TRBJ2-1; D could derive from TRBD1 or TRBD2 (6 bases each). V was shortened by 3 bases and J by 9 bases, with 15 bases between the two germline ends. Germline CDR1 reads DFQATT; CDR2 reads SNEGSKA (reference sequence). The CDR3 has 13 residues. The CDR3 is CSARGGRVGEQFF. The CDR3 bases are TGCAGTGCTAGGGGGGGCAGGGTTGGTGAGCAGTTCTTC.

This clonotype was recorded many times. The chain employs TRBV12-3 or TRBV12-4 and TRBJ2-1; 11 nucleotides align to TRBD2. V trimming: 8 bases; J trimming: 3 bases; junction bases outside the gene matches: 0. CDR3 length: 13 amino acids. The CDR3 sequence is CASLAGGYNEQFF. The CDR3 region has the DNA TGTGCCAGCCTAGCGGGAGGCTACAATGAGCAGTTCTTC.

This clonotype was seen ten or more times. V is TRBV12-3 or TRBV12-4 and J is TRBJ2-7, with unresolved D. The CDR3 has 14 residues. V was clipped by 6 bases and J by 3 bases, with 15 bases between them. The CDR3 nucleotides are TGTGCCAGCAGCATAGGTTCGGCGGACTACGAGCAGTACTTC. Translated, it gives CASSIGSADYEQYF.

The V call is TRBV25-1, the J call TRBJ2-1; D remains unclear. Germline lookup yields CDR1 MGHDK and CDR2 SYGVNS. This CDR3 spans 19 amino acids. V lost 1 base to trimming and J lost 0 bases, with 19 bases between them. The CDR3 DNA is TGTGCCAGCAGTGAATCGCCCGTTTATACTGAAGCCTCCTACAATGAGCAGTTCTTC. Translating gives CASSESPVYTEASYNEQFF.

This clonotype was seen ten or more times. The chain combines TRBV2 with TRBJ1-4; 9 bases align to TRBD1. The CDR3 totals 15 residues. J was trimmed by 2 bases and V by 5 bases; bases with no gene match: 3. Germline V lookup: CDR1 SNHLY, CDR2 FYNNEI. This CDR3 is CASSRDRATNEKLFF. The CDR3 DNA follows: TGTGCCAGCAGTCGGGACAGGGCGACTAATGAAAAACTGTTTTTT. The full variable domain, rest sourced from reference TRBV2 and TRBJ1-4, is EPEVTQTPSHQVTQMGQEVILRCVPISNHLYFYWYRQILGQKVEFLVSFYNNEISEKSEIFDDQFSVERPDGSNFTLKIRSTKLEDSAMYFCASSRDRATNEKLFFGSGTQLSVL.

The chain has TRBV19 and TRBJ2-1; D is undetermined. Germline V gene data show CDR1 as LNHDA and CDR2 as SQIVND (reference sequence). Trimming removed 8 bases at V and 4 bases at J, with 15 bases between. This CDR3 comprises 14 residues. For the CDR3, the DNA is TGTGCCAGTGAAAACCTTGACGGTTACAATGAGCAGTTCTTC. Its translation: CASENLDGYNEQFF. Full variable domain (rest looked up from reference TRBV19 and TRBJ2-1): DGGITQSPKYLFRKEGQNVTLSCEQNLNHDAMYWYRQDPGQGLRLIYYSQIVNDFQKGDIAEGYSVSREKKESFPLTVTSAQKNPTAFYLCASENLDGYNEQFFGPGTRLTVL.

In this sample, this clonotype turned up many times. This chain uses TRBV9 with TRBJ2-1; perhaps TRBD1 as D (6 bases). Trimming removed 3 bases from V and 3 bases from J, with 13 bases in between. Germline V gene lookup returns CDR1 SGDLS and CDR2 YYNGEE. The CDR3 contains 15 residues. This chain's CDR3 is CASSAVQGSYNEQFF. For the CDR3, the DNA is TGTGCCAGCAGCGCTGTACAGGGAAGCTACAATGAGCAGTTCTTC.

This clonotype was detected ten times or more. The chain combines TRBV28 with TRBJ2-7; 11 bases are shared with TRBD2. Germline trimming cut 4 bases from V and 5 bases from J; bases unmatched to any gene: 7. CDR3 size: 15 residues. Germline CDR1 and CDR2: MDHEN and SYDVKM. CDR3 sequence reads: CASSSPGTSGHEQYF. The CDR3 DNA is TGTGCCAGCAGTTCCCCCGGGACTAGCGGCCACGAGCAGTACTTC.

To note about this clonotype: A much larger clone differs by one base, so this may be a read error. The rearrangement links TRBV19 to TRBJ2-5; possible D gene TRBD2, 5 bases. V lost 9 bases to trimming and J lost 5 bases, with 19 bases between them. Germline V gene lookup returns CDR1 LNHDA and CDR2 SQIVND (reference sequence). This CDR3 has 14 amino acids. CDR3 DNA sequence: TGTGCCAGCCAAGGGTCCCACTCGGGGGAGACCCAGTACTTC. This codes for CASQGSHSGETQYF.

This clonotype has a count of ten or more. The chain couples TRBV27 to TRBJ2-1; TRBD2 matches at 11 bases. Germline V lookup: CDR1 MNHEY, CDR2 SMNVEV (reference sequence). The CDR3 spans 13 residues. The CDR3 loop is CATGTSGYNEQFF. In DNA form, the CDR3 reads TGTGCAACCGGGACTAGCGGATACAATGAGCAGTTCTTC.

This clonotype was seen at least ten times. This sequence joins TRBV5-1 and TRBJ2-1, with D perhaps matching TRBD1 (6 bases). Trimming cost V 7 bases and J 4 bases, with 15 bases left between them. The CDR3 has 14 amino acids. The germline CDR1 and CDR2 sequences are SGHRS and YFSETQ. The CDR3 DNA follows: TGCGCCAGCTCCTCAGGGGATGCTTACAATGAGCAGTTCTTC. It yields the protein CASSSGDAYNEQFF.

On this clonotype itself: A far larger clone differs by one base, so this is likely a read error. The rearrangement links TRBV7-9 to TRBJ1-1; possible D gene TRBD1, 5 bases. The germline V gene encodes CDR1 SEHNR and CDR2 FQNEAQ (reference sequence). The CDR3 length is 14 residues. CDR3 DNA sequence: TGTGCCAGCAGTCTCGACAGAGTAAACATTGAAGCTTTCTTT. Translation: CASSLDRVNIEAFF.

This clonotype turned up a few times. V gene TRBV3-1 combines with J gene TRBJ2-1, with 11 bases that match TRBD2. Per germline, CDR1 LGHDT and CDR2 YNNKEL (reference sequence). V gave up 4 bases and J gave up 15 bases; unmatched junction bases: 5. The length of the CDR3 is 12 residues. CDR3 sequence (DNA): TGTGCCAGCAGCCTCGCTAGCGGGAGGTCGTTCTTC. Protein product: CASSLASGRSFF.

The CDR3 DNA sequence: TGCGCCAGCTGCCAGACCTCAGGTGTAGGTGAAGCTTTCTTT. It encodes CASCQTSGVGEAFF. This chain links TRBV5-1 with TRBJ1-1; D gene unclear. This CDR3 region has 14 residues. The V gene lost 7 bases and the J gene lost 7 bases, with 20 bases spanning the gap. Germline values: CDR1 SGHRS, CDR2 YFSETQ.

Many counts were recorded for this clonotype. The rearrangement uses TRBV20-1 and TRBJ2-4; TRBD1 might be the D (6 bases). V dropped 4 bases and J dropped 16 bases, with 17 bases sitting between them. This CDR3 is 11 amino acids long. Germline V lookup: CDR1 DFQATT, CDR2 SNEGSKA (reference sequence). CDR3 sequence (DNA): TGCAGTGCTACGCAGGGGCGCCAGGACTACTTC. Its protein is CSATQGRQDYF.

J is TRBJ1-2 and V is TRBV3-1, with a weak D call TRBD1 (5 bases). The germline V gene has CDR1 LGHDT and CDR2 YNNKEL (reference sequence). V was pared by 4 bases and J by 4 bases, with 19 bases between. This CDR3 has 16 residues. As DNA, the CDR3 is TGTGCCAGCAGCCTTAAGACCGGGGCCACTAGCTATGGCTACACCTTC. Amino acid sequence: CASSLKTGATSYGYTF.